Sequencing of this T cell receptor beta chain was carried out in a study of T-cell reconstitution after alpha-beta-depleted transplantation in children. General study findings and limits: From surviving recipient T cells and thymic progenitors came the high day-60 TCRbeta diversity observed in some patients. Approximately two months post-transplant, alpha-beta T cells reportedly originated from several hundred expanded graft clones. Hyperexpanded clones declined; after one year, newly produced T cells mostly supplied diversity.

Unique molecular identifiers were incorporated during preparation of the TCRbeta library. Using its own MiXCR run on the PCR reads, TCRdb lists one record per CDR3 protein. The profile shows about a million distinct CDR3 sequences, 25% to 30% of them singletons. This clonotype was seen a few times. As yet, its antigen is unknown. The CDR3 sequence is 16 residues long. The germline V and J ends were trimmed by 7 bases and 0 bases, with 15 bases remaining between them. From germline, CDR1 is SGHVS and CDR2 FNYEAQ. This TCR was recovered from a boy younger than two who had a stem cell transplant for SCID, so the T cells may come from the graft donor. This rearrangement joins TRBV7-6 to TRBJ2-2, with D maybe TRBD1 (6 bases). This specimen was PBMCs, mostly from graft donor cells, taken 360 days after TCRalphabeta/CD19-depleted stem cell transplant. The CDR3 nucleotides are TGTGCCAGCACCTCTCCGAAGGGGGCGAACACCGGGGAGCTGTTTTTT. Amino acids: CASTSPKGANTGELFF.